The 20 T cell receptor beta chains below come from one sample, sequenced in a study of PD-L1 blockade in urothelial cancer. The method was immunoSEQ multiplex PCR; TCRdb's version includes in-frame clones alone and lacks a portion of them. The sample has around 100,000 clones, around 86% seen once. Sample time point: pretreatment peripheral blood. This material consisted of PBMCs, taken around atezolizumab (anti-PD-L1) treatment. The receptor set was obtained from a man aged 55 to 70 with urothelial cancer.

The chain couples TRBV6-5 to TRBJ2-2, with 10 positions matching TRBD2. The CDR3 totals 15 residues. Germline loops: CDR1 MNHEY, CDR2 SVGAGI. J gave up 3 bases and V 4 bases, and 2 bases lay outside the gene matches. In DNA form, the CDR3 reads TGTGCCAGCAGTTTGACTAGCGGGTACACCGGGGAGCTGTTTTTT. This codes for CASSLTSGYTGELFF.

This rearrangement joins TRBV5-1 to TRBJ2-5; D is unresolved. The V and J ends lost 5 bases and 4 bases respectively, with 12 bases between them. Germline V lookup: CDR1 SGHRS, CDR2 YFSETQ. The CDR3 is 13 residues long. CDR3 in amino acids: CASSNVGSETQYF. CDR3 sequence (DNA): TGCGCCAGCAGTAATGTCGGGTCAGAGACCCAGTACTTC.

This chain uses TRBV7-9 with TRBJ1-2; 8 bases fit TRBD1. In germline, CDR1 is SEHNR, CDR2 FQNEAQ (reference sequence). The ends lost 4 bases at V and 5 bases at J; junction bases unmatched: 3. This CDR3 is built from 13 residues. The CDR3 nucleotides are TGTGCCAGCAGCTACGACAGGGGTTATGGCTACACCTTC. This codes for CASSYDRGYGYTF.

The rearrangement uses TRBV7-9 and TRBJ2-7, with D possibly TRBD2 on 5 matching bases. V was cut by 8 bases and J by 3 bases, with 20 bases left in between. CDR3 length: 15 amino acids. The germline V gene encodes CDR1 SEHNR and CDR2 FQNEAQ (reference sequence). CDR3 nucleotide sequence: TGTGCCAGCTCGGGCGAGGTAGGTGGAGGCTACGAGCAGTACTTC. Its protein product is CASSGEVGGGYEQYF. Variable domain in full (rest from reference TRBV7-9 and TRBJ2-7): DTGVSQNPRHKITKRGQNVTFRCDPISEHNRLYWYRQTLGQGPEFLTYFQNEAQLEKSRLLSDRFSAERPKGSFSTLEIQRTEQGDSAMYLCASSGEVGGGYEQYFGPGTRLTVT.

V gene TRBV5-1 combines with J gene TRBJ2-2; tentatively, D is TRBD1 (6 bases). Germline V gene data show CDR1 as SGHRS and CDR2 as YFSETQ. V was shortened by 4 bases and J by 2 bases, with 12 bases between the two germline ends. This CDR3 is built from 15 residues. The chain's CDR3 is CASSRQDTNTGELFF. DNA for the CDR3: TGCGCCAGCAGCCGACAGGACACAAACACCGGGGAGCTGTTTTTT. The whole variable domain, remainder taken from reference TRBV5-1 and TRBJ2-2, is KAGVTQTPRYLIKTRGQQVTLSCSPISGHRSVSWYQQTPGQGLQFLFEYFSETQRNKGNFPGRFSGRQFSNSRSEMNVSTLELGDSALYLCASSRQDTNTGELFFGEGSRLTVL.

V is TRBV5-6 and J is TRBJ2-5; a weak D match, TRBD1 (6 bases). V lost 3 bases and J lost 5, with 14 bases in between. The V gene's germline CDR1 is SGHDT and CDR2 YYEEEE. The CDR3 is made up of 14 amino acids. As DNA, the CDR3 is TGTGCCAGCAGCTCACAACAGGGTGGGGAGACCCAGTACTTC. It translates to CASSSQQGGETQYF.

The chain combines TRBV30 with TRBJ2-4; 11 bases line up with TRBD2. The CDR3 consists of 14 residues. V lost 0 bases, J lost 6 bases, and 1 base stayed unmatched. CDR1 and CDR2 from the germline V gene are GTSNPN and SVGIG (reference sequence). The chain's CDR3 is CAWSVGTSGNIQYF. CDR3 nucleotide sequence: TGTGCCTGGAGTGTCGGGACTAGCGGAAACATTCAGTACTTC.

The chain uses TRBV27 and TRBJ2-2, with a tentative D call TRBD2 (6 bases). V lost 7 bases and J lost 4, with 13 bases in between. There are 14 residues in the CDR3. Germline CDR1 reads MNHEY; CDR2 reads SMNVEV (reference sequence). This chain's CDR3 is CASNGGSGTGELFF. The CDR3 region has the DNA TGTGCCAGCAACGGGGGTTCGGGCACCGGGGAGCTGTTTTTT.

The V call is TRBV27, the J call TRBJ2-7; D perhaps matches TRBD2 (6 bases). The CDR3 loop spans 13 amino acids. CDR1 and CDR2 (germline): MNHEY, SMNVEV (reference sequence). V was shortened by 5 bases and J by 2 bases, with 10 bases between the two germline ends. CDR3: CASSMGLPYEQYF. DNA of the CDR3: TGTGCCAGCAGTATGGGACTCCCCTACGAGCAGTACTTC.

This chain connects TRBV4-1 to TRBJ2-2; the D gene is possibly TRBD1 (6 bases). Trimming pared 0 bases from V and 5 bases from J, leaving 16 bases between. The CDR3 is 17 amino acids. Germline assignment: CDR1 MGHRA and CDR2 YSYEKL. Written as DNA, the CDR3 is TGCGCCAGCAGCCAAGAAGGTCACTCCCAGGGGACCGGGGAGCTGTTTTTT. This translates into CASSQEGHSQGTGELFF.

By proportion, this clone is medium-sized. This chain links TRBV7-7 with TRBJ2-7, with 10 bases fitting TRBD1. This CDR3 has 13 amino acids. Germline V gene sequence: CDR1 SSHAT, CDR2 FNYEAQ (reference sequence). V lost 5 bases and J lost 6; bases outside the gene matches: 4. The CDR3 spells CASSQGDRGEQYF. DNA for the CDR3: TGTGCCAGCAGCCAGGGGGACAGGGGCGAGCAGTACTTC.

V usage is TRBV28 and J usage is TRBJ2-7; 7 bases match TRBD1. CDR3 length: 14 residues. The junction had 11 bases not matched to a gene; V was cut back by 7 bases and J by 5 bases. CDR1 and CDR2 (germline): MDHEN, SYDVKM. Here the CDR3 reads CASTTGTVLHEQYF. The CDR3 nucleotides read TGTGCCAGCACAACGGGGACAGTTTTGCACGAGCAGTACTTC.

The rearrangement joins TRBV27 to TRBJ2-1, with 11 nucleotides matching TRBD2. Losses at the gene ends were 3 bases for V and 7 bases for J; bases not matched to a gene: 2. The CDR3 contains 14 residues. Looked up from germline, CDR1 is MNHEY and CDR2 is SMNVEV (reference sequence). DNA of the CDR3: TGTGCCAGCAGTTTTAGCGGGGGGGCGAATGAGCAGTTCTTC. The encoded protein is CASSFSGGANEQFF.

This clone has only a few counts. The rearrangement uses TRBV7-8 and TRBJ1-2; 7 nucleotides match TRBD1. The germline V gene encodes CDR1 SGHVS and CDR2 FQNEAQ. The CDR3 loop spans 13 amino acids. The junction had 2 bases not matched to a gene; V was cut back by 5 bases and J by 2 bases. The CDR3 spells CASSGRGNYGYTF. In DNA form, the CDR3 reads TGTGCCAGCAGCGGCAGGGGGAACTATGGCTACACCTTC.

The V call is TRBV7-3, the J call TRBJ2-5; TRBD2 is a possible D gene (6 bases). The CDR3 is 13 residues long. Germline V gives CDR1 SGHTA, CDR2 FQGTGA. V was trimmed by 3 bases and J by 3 bases, leaving 8 bases between them. In DNA form, the CDR3 reads TGTGCCAGCAGCTTCGGAGGGGAAGAGACCCAGTACTTC. Protein sequence: CASSFGGEETQYF.

J is TRBJ1-4 and V is TRBV5-1; D call uncertain. V lost 0 bases to trimming and J lost 2 bases, with 5 bases between them. Looked up from germline, CDR1 is SGHRS and CDR2 is YFSETQ. This CDR3 has 14 amino acids. CDR3 amino acids: CASSLGQTNEKLFF. The CDR3 nucleotides are TGCGCCAGCAGCTTGGGTCAGACTAATGAAAAACTGTTTTTT.

The rearrangement uses TRBV5-1 and TRBJ2-2, with TRBD2 identical over 8 bases. CDR1 and CDR2 from the germline V gene are SGHRS and YFSETQ. V was pared by 4 bases and J by 5 bases, with 10 bases of the junction left unmatched. This CDR3 contains 16 residues. CDR3 coding DNA: TGCGCCAGCAGCCAGATCGGGGGGGTAAGGACCGGGGAGCTGTTTTTT. This sequence encodes CASSQIGGVRTGELFF.

The chain has TRBV19 and TRBJ2-3; 8 nucleotides match TRBD1. Trimming removed 5 bases from V and 4 bases from J; junction bases left unmatched: 2. Germline loops: CDR1 LNHDA, CDR2 SQIVND (reference sequence). This CDR3 has 13 amino acids. This CDR3 reads CASSSGGADTQYF. The CDR3 coding sequence is TGTGCCAGTAGTTCAGGGGGCGCAGATACGCAGTATTTT.

The genes are TRBV9 and TRBJ2-1; 8 bases fit TRBD2. Germline V gene sequence: CDR1 SGDLS, CDR2 YYNGEE. The CDR3 is 16 residues long. The junction had 7 bases not matched to a gene; V was cut back by 4 bases and J by 1 base. CDR3 protein: CASSHRPGGSYNEQFF. In DNA form, the CDR3 reads TGTGCCAGCAGCCACCGCCCGGGAGGGTCCTACAATGAGCAGTTCTTC.

This clone has only a few counts. The chain employs TRBV23-1 and TRBJ1-4, with a possible D match to TRBD1 (6 bases). TRBV23-1 is recorded as an ORF, its role being uncertain. The CDR3 contains 15 residues. V was cut by 4 bases and J by 11 bases, with 20 bases left in between. CDR3 sequence: CASSPQGQLMRKLFF. The CDR3 nucleotides read TGCGCCAGCAGTCCACAAGGACAGCTAATGAGGAAACTGTTTTTT.